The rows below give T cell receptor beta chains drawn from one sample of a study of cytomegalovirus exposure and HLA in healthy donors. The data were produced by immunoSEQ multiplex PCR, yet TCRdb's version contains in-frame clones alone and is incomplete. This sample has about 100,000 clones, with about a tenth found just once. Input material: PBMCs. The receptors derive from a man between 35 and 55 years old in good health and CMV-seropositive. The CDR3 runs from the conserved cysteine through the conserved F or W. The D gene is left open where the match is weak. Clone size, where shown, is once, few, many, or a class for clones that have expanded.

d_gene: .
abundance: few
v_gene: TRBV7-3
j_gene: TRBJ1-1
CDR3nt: TGTGCCAGCAGCGAAAGGCAAGCGGGAGAAGCTTTCTTT
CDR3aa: CASSERQAGEAFF

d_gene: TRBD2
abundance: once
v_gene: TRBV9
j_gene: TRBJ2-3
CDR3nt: TGTGCCAGCAGCTCCACACTAGCGGGAGGGGATATAGATACGCAGTATTTT
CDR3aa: CASSSTLAGGDIDTQYF

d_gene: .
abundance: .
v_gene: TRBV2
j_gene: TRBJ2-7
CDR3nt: TGTGCCAGCAGTGAGCGAGGTTACGAGCAGTACTTC
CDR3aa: CASSERGYEQYF

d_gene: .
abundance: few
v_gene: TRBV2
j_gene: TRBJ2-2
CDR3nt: TGTGCCAGCAAGGTAGGACAGACGAACACCGGGGAGCTGTTTTTT
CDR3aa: CASKVGQTNTGELFF

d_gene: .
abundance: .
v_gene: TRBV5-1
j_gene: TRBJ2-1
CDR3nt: TGCGCCAGCACCTCTGCCGGTTCCTACAATGAGCAGTTCTTC
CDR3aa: CASTSAGSYNEQFF

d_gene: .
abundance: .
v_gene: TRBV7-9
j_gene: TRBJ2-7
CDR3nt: TGTGCCAGCAGCTTACACGATGGGAGGGGGGAGCAGTACTTC
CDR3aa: CASSLHDGRGEQYF

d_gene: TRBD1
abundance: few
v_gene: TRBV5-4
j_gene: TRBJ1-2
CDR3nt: TGTGCCAGCAGCTCCTCCGGGACAGCTTATGGCTACACCTTC
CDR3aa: CASSSSGTAYGYTF

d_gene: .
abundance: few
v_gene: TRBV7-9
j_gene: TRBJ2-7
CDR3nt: TGTGCCAGCAGCTTAGGGACTCTTTCATACGAGCAGTACTTC
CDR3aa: CASSLGTLSYEQYF

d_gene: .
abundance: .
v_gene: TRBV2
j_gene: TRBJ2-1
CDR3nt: TGTGCCAGCAGGGGAGCGAATGAGCAGTTCTTC
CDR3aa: CASRGANEQFF

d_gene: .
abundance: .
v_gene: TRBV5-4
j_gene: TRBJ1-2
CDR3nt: TGTGCCAGCAGCTTGGGGACATTCCACTATGGCTACACCTTC
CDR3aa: CASSLGTFHYGYTF

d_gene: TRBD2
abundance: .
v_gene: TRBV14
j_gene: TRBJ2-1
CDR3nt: TGTGCCAGCAGCCAAGGGGGCGGGAGATTCTTGAATGAGCAGTTCTTC
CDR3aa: CASSQGGGRFLNEQFF

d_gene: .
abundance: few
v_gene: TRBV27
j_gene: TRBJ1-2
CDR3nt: TGTGCCAGCAGTGACGGGGTCTATGGCTACACCTTC
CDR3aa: CASSDGVYGYTF

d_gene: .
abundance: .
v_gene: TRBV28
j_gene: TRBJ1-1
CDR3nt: TGTGCCAGCCGAGGGGGTCACACTGAAGCTTTCTTT
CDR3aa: CASRGGHTEAFF

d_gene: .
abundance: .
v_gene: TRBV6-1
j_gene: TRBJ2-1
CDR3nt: TGTGCCAGCATATCGACTAAGCAGTTCTTC
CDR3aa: CASISTKQFF

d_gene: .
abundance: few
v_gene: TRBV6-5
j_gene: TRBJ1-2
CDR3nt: TGTGCCAGCAGTTACCCGGACAGCTACACCTTC
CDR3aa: CASSYPDSYTF

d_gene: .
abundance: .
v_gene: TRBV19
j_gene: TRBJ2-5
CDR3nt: TGTGCCACCGGGATAGGGCCGCGGAGTGAGACCCAGTACTTC
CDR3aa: CATGIGPRSETQYF

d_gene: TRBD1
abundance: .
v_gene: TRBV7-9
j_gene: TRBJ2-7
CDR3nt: TGTGCCAGCAGCCCGAAGGGGGCTCAGGGCTACGAGCAGTACTTC
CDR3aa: CASSPKGAQGYEQYF

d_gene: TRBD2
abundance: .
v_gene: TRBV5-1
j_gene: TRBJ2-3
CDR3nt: TGCGCCAGCAGCGCCGGACTAGCGGGAGAAGGTACGCAGTATTTT
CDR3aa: CASSAGLAGEGTQYF

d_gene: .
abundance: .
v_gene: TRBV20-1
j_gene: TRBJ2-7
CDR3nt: TGCAGTGCTAGACAGGGGTACGAGCAGTACTTC
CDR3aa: CSARQGYEQYF

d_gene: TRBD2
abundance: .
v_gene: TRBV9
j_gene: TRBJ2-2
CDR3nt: TGTGCCAGCAGCGTTGGGGCGGGAAGCGGGAGGGCCACCGGGGAGCTGTTTTTT
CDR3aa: CASSVGAGSGRATGELFF

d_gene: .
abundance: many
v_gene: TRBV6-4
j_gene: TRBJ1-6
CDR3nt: TGTGCCAGCAGTGACGGGACAAATTCACCCCTCCACTTT
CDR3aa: CASSDGTNSPLHF

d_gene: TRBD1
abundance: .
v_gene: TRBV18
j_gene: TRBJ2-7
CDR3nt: TGTGCCAGCTCACCGGGACAGGGGGGCTCCTACGAGCAGTACTTC
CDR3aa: CASSPGQGGSYEQYF

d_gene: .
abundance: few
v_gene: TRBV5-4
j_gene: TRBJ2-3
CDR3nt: TGTGCCAGCAGCTTGGGGGGGCAGTCAACAGATACGCAGTATTTT
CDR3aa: CASSLGGQSTDTQYF

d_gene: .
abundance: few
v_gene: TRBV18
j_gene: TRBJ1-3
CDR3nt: TGTGCCAGCTCACAGACACCTAGCAGCTCTGGAAACACCATATATTTT
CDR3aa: CASSQTPSSSGNTIYF

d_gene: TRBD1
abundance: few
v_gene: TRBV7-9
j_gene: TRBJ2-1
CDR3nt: TGTGCCAGCAGCTTTGGACAGGGATCGGGTGAGCAGTTCTTC
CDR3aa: CASSFGQGSGEQFF

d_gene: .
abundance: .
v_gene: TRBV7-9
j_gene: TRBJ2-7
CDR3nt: TGTGCCAGCAGCCATCCAGATTCCCAGCAGTACTTC
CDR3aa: CASSHPDSQQYF

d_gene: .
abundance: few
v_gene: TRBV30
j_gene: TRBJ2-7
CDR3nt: TGTGCCTGGATGTTTGGGAGAGCGGAAGAGCAGTACTTC
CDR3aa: CAWMFGRAEEQYF

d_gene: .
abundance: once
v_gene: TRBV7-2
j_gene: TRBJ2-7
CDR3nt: TGTGCCAGCAGCACAACGGGACATCCGGCGTACGAGCAGTACTTC
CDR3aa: CASSTTGHPAYEQYF

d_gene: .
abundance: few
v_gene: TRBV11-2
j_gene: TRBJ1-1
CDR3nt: TGTGCCAGCAGCTTAGTTCCGAGGACTGAAGCTTTCTTT
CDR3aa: CASSLVPRTEAFF

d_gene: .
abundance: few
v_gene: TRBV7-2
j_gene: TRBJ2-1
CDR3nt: TGTGCCAGCAGCTCTGAGTCCTACAATGAGCAGTTCTTC
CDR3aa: CASSSESYNEQFF

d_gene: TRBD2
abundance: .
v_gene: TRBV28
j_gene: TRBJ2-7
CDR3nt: TGTGCCAGCAGTTTGGGAACTAGCGGATCCTACGAGCAGTACTTC
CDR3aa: CASSLGTSGSYEQYF

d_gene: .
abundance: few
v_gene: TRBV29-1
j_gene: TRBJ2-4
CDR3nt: TGCAGCGTTGGTTCCAGGACCAAAAACATTCAGTACTTC
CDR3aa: CSVGSRTKNIQYF

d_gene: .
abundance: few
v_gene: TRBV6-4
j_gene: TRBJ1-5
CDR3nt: TGTGCCAGCAGTGAAGGGAGCGGGAATCAGCCCCAGCATTTT
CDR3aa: CASSEGSGNQPQHF

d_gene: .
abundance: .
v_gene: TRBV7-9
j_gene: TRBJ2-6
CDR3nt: TGTGCCAGCAGCTTAGTAGTTGGCACCGCAGGTTCTGGGGCCAACGTCCTGACTTTC
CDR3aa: CASSLVVGTAGSGANVLTF

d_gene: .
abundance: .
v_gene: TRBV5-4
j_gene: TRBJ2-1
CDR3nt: TGTGCCAGCAGGGGACTGTTTGATGAGCAGTTCTTC
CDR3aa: CASRGLFDEQFF

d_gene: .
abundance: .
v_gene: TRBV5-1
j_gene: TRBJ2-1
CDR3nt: TGCGCCAGCAGCCTAGACTACAATGAGCAGTTCTTC
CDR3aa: CASSLDYNEQFF

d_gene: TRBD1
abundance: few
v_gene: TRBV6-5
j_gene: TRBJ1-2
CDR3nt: TGTGCCAGCAGTTTGGGGGGACAGATATGGGACTACACCTTC
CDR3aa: CASSLGGQIWDYTF

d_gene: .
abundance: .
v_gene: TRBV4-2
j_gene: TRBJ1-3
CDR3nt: TGTGCCAGCAGCCAAGATGGGGGGGGGTTCGGAAACACCATATATTTT
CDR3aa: CASSQDGGGFGNTIYF

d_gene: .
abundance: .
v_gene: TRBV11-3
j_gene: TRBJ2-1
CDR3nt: TGTGCCAGCAGTTCTTACGGGGGCTCCTACAATGAGCAGTTCTTC
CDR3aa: CASSSYGGSYNEQFF

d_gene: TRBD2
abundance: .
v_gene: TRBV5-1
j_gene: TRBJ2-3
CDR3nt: TGCGCCAGCAGCTCCTCACCGACTAGCAGTCCCACAGATACGCAGTATTTT
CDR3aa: CASSSSPTSSPTDTQYF

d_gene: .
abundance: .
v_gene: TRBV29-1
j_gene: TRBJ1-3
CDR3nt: TGCAGCGTTTTGGAGTTTGCGTCTGGAAACACCATATATTTT
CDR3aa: CSVLEFASGNTIYF

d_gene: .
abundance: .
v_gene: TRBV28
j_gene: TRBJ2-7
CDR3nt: TGTGCCAGCAGCCTCAGGGGCCGGCGGGAGTACTTC
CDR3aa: CASSLRGRREYF

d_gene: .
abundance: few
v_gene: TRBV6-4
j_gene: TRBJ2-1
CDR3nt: TGTGCCAGCAGAAGGTCGGAGAGCTCCTACAATGAGCAGTTCTTC
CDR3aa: CASRRSESSYNEQFF

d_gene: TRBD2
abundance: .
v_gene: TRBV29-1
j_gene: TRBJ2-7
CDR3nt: TGCAGCGTTGGGCTAGCGGGAGACAACGAGCAGTACTTC
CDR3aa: CSVGLAGDNEQYF

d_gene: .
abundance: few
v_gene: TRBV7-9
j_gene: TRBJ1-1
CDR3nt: TGTGCCAGCAGTCCGACAGGACCGAACACTGAAGCTTTCTTT
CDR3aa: CASSPTGPNTEAFF

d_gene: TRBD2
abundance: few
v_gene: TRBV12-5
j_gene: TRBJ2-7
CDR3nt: TGTGCTAGTGGGGAAACCGGGACTAGCGGGAGAGGTTACTCCTACGAGCAGTACTTC
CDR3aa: CASGETGTSGRGYSYEQYF

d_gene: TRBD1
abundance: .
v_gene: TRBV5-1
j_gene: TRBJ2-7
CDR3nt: TGCGCCAGCAGCTCTAGGACAGGGGAAGCTCGCGAGCAGTACTTC
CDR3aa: CASSSRTGEAREQYF

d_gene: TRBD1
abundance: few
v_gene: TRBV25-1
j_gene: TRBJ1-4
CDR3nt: TGTGCCAGCAGTGATCCGGGACAGGGGAGTGAAAAACTGTTTTTT
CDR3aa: CASSDPGQGSEKLFF

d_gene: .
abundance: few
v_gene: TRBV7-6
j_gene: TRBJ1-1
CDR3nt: TGTGCCAGCAGCTTGTGGGGGGGAACGAACACTGAAGCTTTCTTT
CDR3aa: CASSLWGGTNTEAFF

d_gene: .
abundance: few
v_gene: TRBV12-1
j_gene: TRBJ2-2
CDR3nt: TGTGCCAGCAGCTTTAGAAGACAGGGCAAAGGCGGGGAGCTGTTTTTT
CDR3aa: CASSFRRQGKGGELFF

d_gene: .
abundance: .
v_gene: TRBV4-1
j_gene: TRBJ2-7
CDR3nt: TGCGCCAGCAGCCAACCGATAGGGGGGCGGGAGTCCCGCTACGAGCAGTACTTC
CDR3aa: CASSQPIGGRESRYEQYF

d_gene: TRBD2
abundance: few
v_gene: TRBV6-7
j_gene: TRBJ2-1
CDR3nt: TGTGCCAGCAGTTACTCGCCTAGCGGGAGTTACAATGAGCAGTTCTTC
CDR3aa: CASSYSPSGSYNEQFF

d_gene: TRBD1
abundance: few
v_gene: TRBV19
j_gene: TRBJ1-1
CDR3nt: TGTGCCAGTAGTATTTCCGGGACAGGCGTTGGGACTGAAGCTTTCTTT
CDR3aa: CASSISGTGVGTEAFF

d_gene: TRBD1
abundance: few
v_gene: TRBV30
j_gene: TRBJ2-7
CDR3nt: TGTGCCTGGAGTGTACAGGGGGGCTCCTACGAGCAGTACTTC
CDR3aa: CAWSVQGGSYEQYF

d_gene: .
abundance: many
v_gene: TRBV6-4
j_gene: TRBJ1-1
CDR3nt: TGTGCCAGCAGTGACGACGGGGAGAACACTGAAGCTTTCTTT
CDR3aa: CASSDDGENTEAFF